This T cell receptor (beta chain) was obtained from a study of blood T cell repertoires in COVID-19. Germline loops: CDR1 SGHNT, CDR2 YYREEE (reference sequence). The CDR3 runs to 15 residues. Trimming removed 0 bases from V and 9 bases from J, with 13 bases in between. Repertoires were generated with immunoSEQ multiplex PCR, while TCRdb's copy carries only in-frame clones and drops some. The table shows some 180,000 clones, with about four fifths occurring only once. This receptor was obtained from a woman in her thirties or forties with COVID-19, enrolled during active disease. The sequenced sample consisted of peripheral blood. J is TRBJ1-6 and V is TRBV5-4; D call uncertain. This CDR3 is CASSLVNGPGSPLHF. DNA for the CDR3: TGTGCCAGCAGCTTGGTCAACGGCCCGGGTTCACCCCTCCACTTT.